The present TCR beta chain was sequenced within a study of cytomegalovirus exposure and HLA in healthy donors. At the level of the study: Previous work identified 90 million to 130 million unique TCR beta sequences from around 170 million T cells. Findings of the study overall: According to the study, about 180 TCR beta chains were cytomegalovirus-associated. Several of the most significant clusters were apparently associated with common viral pathogens in a later analysis.

Points on this clone: Antigen: not known.

V dropped 4 bases and J dropped 0; count of bases not matched to a gene: 0. The CDR3 loop spans 13 amino acids. Germline-derived CDR1 and CDR2 are SGHTA and FQGNSA. Though probably carrying unrecorded immune exposures, donors were nominally healthy at sampling. The study ran its PCR with 60 Vbeta and 13 Jbeta primers. TCRdb keeps only in-frame clones here, not all; method: immunoSEQ multiplex PCR. The sample holds about 160,000 clones; about four fifths are singletons and the top ten take 1.5%. The chain is built from TRBV7-2 and TRBJ2-7; 7 bases align to TRBD1. This receptor was taken from a girl between 10 and 17 years old in good health and CMV-seropositive. The material sequenced was PBMCs. The CDR3 here is CASSWDSSYEQYF. The CDR3 DNA is TGTGCCAGCAGCTGGGACAGCTCCTACGAGCAGTACTTC.